Listed below are T cell receptor beta chains from one sample, sequenced in a study of shared clonotypes between healthy human individuals. Using immunoSEQ multiplex PCR, the repertoire was profiled, and TCRdb retains in-frame clones only, with some absent. The sample contains around 1.6 million clones, roughly 98% of which appear only once. Sequenced sample: naive CD4+ T cells sorted from blood. The receptors stem from a man aged 30 to 45 in good health. Each CDR3 is given with its conserved first and last residue. The order of the fields is J gene, D gene, clone size, V gene, CDR3 DNA, CDR3 protein. The D gene is left open where the match is weak. Not every row has a clone size; where given, it reads once, few, many or a size class.

>TRBJ2-7|TRBD2|.|TRBV5-1
TGCGCCAGCAGCGAGCTAGCGGGGCACGAGCAGTACTTC
CASSELAGHEQYF
>TRBJ1-2|TRBD1|.|TRBV15
TGTGCCACTAGGACAGGGGGCTCCTCTAACTATGGCTACACCTTC
CATRTGGSSNYGYTF
>TRBJ2-2|.|.|TRBV6-5
TGTGCCAGCAGTTCCTGGACAACCTCCGGGGAGCTGTTTTTT
CASSSWTTSGELFF
>TRBJ2-7|.|.|TRBV28
TGTGCCAGCAGTGCACAGAGCCACGAGCAGTACTTC
CASSAQSHEQYF
>TRBJ2-7|.|.|TRBV5-6
TGTGCCAGCAGCTACGTTGACAGGCTATCAAATGAGCAGTACTTC
CASSYVDRLSNEQYF
>TRBJ1-4|.|.|TRBV7-9
TGTGCCAGCAGCTTTCTACAGGGAGTTAATGAAAAACTGTTTTTT
CASSFLQGVNEKLFF
>TRBJ2-2|.|.|TRBV27
TGTGCCAGCGGGTCCAGGGCTGGTACCGGGGAGCTGTTTTTT
CASGSRAGTGELFF
>TRBJ1-5|.|.|TRBV2
TGTGCCAGCAGTCTCTGGGTGGGAATTCGGAACCAGCCCCAGCATTTT
CASSLWVGIRNQPQHF
>TRBJ2-2|.|once|TRBV2
TGTGCCAGCAGGGGACCAGGAAACACCGGGGAGCTGTTTTTT
CASRGPGNTGELFF
>TRBJ2-1|TRBD2|.|TRBV5-1
TGCGCCAGCAGGACCGTAACTAGCGCCAACAATGAGCAGTTCTTC
CASRTVTSANNEQFF
>TRBJ2-1|TRBD1|once|TRBV10-1
TGCGCCAGCAGTCCGACAGGGGGCCACCATAGGCATGGTGAGCAGTTCTTC
CASSPTGGHHRHGEQFF
>TRBJ1-1|TRBD1|.|TRBV6-5
TGTGCCAGCAGGTTACAGGGGAGAAGAACTGAAGCTTTCTTT
CASRLQGRRTEAFF
>TRBJ2-7|.|.|TRBV2
TGTGTCACAGCATTACAGTCCCTCTCCTACGAGCAGTACTTC
CVTALQSLSYEQYF
>TRBJ2-3|.|.|TRBV5-1
TGCGCCAGCAGCTTAGGGGGGCCGCCCGATACGCAGTATTTT
CASSLGGPPDTQYF
>TRBJ2-3|.|.|TRBV21-1
TGTGCCAGCAGCCCCCGAAAGGGACAGCTCCTGCCAGATACGCAGTATTTT
CASSPRKGQLLPDTQYF
>TRBJ2-3|.|.|TRBV2
TGTGCCAGCAGGGATCAAGGACATACGCAGTATTTT
CASRDQGHTQYF
>TRBJ1-5|TRBD1|.|TRBV7-9
TGTGCCAGCAGCCAAACAGGGGGAAATCAGCCCCAGCATTTT
CASSQTGGNQPQHF
>TRBJ2-1|TRBD2|.|TRBV7-8
TGTGCCAGCAGCTTACACGGGAGGGATCGTGGAAATGAGCAGTTCTTC
CASSLHGRDRGNEQFF
>TRBJ1-2|.|.|TRBV11-2
TGTGCCAGCAGCATTACCGACATTCCAAACTATGGCTACACCTTC
CASSITDIPNYGYTF
>TRBJ2-1|TRBD2|.|TRBV30
TGTGCCTGGGGTCGGGAGGCCCCTTGGTCCCTCTCCTACAATGAGCAGTTCTTC
CAWGREAPWSLSYNEQFF
>TRBJ2-2|.|.|TRBV10-3
TGTGCCATCAGCAAAACAGCGAACACCGGGGAGCTGTTTTTT
CAISKTANTGELFF
>TRBJ2-3|TRBD2|.|TRBV7-9
TGTGCCAGCAGCTTAAGAGCGGGAGTAACGGTAGATACGCAGTATTTT
CASSLRAGVTVDTQYF
>TRBJ1-2|TRBD1|.|TRBV6-1
TGTGCCAGCAGTGAACACCAGGGGGATGGCTACACCTTC
CASSEHQGDGYTF
>TRBJ1-5|TRBD1|.|TRBV27
TGTGCCAGCAGTTCGTTAGACAGGGCCAATCAGCCCCAGCATTTT
CASSSLDRANQPQHF
>TRBJ2-3|.|.|TRBV5-1
TGCGCCAGCACCTTGGGGGGGCCAGATACGCAGTATTTT
CASTLGGPDTQYF
>TRBJ2-3|.|.|TRBV14
TGTGCCAGCAGCCCTATTTCGGGACACAGAACGAGCACAGATACGCAGTATTTT
CASSPISGHRTSTDTQYF